The rows below give T cell receptor beta chains drawn from one sample of a study of blood T cell repertoires in COVID-19. The data were produced by immunoSEQ multiplex PCR, yet TCRdb's version contains in-frame clones alone and is incomplete. The repertoire consists of some 47,000 clones, with nearly 90% occurring once and the leading ten covering around 5.1%. The sequenced sample was peripheral blood. All receptors derive from a man in his fifties or sixties with active COVID-19. CDR3s leave out the opening cysteine and the closing phenylalanine or tryptophan. Part of the rows lack a size; the others show once, few, many or a class for expanded clones.

clone size	V gene	J gene	CDR3 protein
-	TRBV7-2	TRBJ2-1	ASSLRIASYNEQF
few	TRBV28	TRBJ2-7	ASSLAGTGLSYEQY
-	TRBV29-1	TRBJ1-1	SVGGDTEAF
-	TRBV6-5	TRBJ2-7	ASSSGLGGSYEQY
-	TRBV2	TRBJ2-1	ASRLAGGRREQF
-	TRBV30	TRBJ2-1	AWSVYLGGFHEQF
-	TRBV6-2/TRBV6-3	TRBJ2-1	ASSYSTGVGSYNEQF
-	TRBV19	TRBJ2-7	ARFLDSGRAPYEQY
-	TRBV4-2	TRBJ2-5	ASSQGTSGRAPQETQY
-	TRBV20-1	TRBJ2-3	SASTGAPSTDTQY
-	TRBV12-3/TRBV12-4	TRBJ2-7	ASRRTGNEQY
-	TRBV6-5	TRBJ1-1	ASSLIGGKTEAF
-	TRBV9	TRBJ2-7	ASSVADLVPRLRRY
-	TRBV5-1	TRBJ2-1	ASSSDPGQPNNEQF
few	TRBV11-2	TRBJ2-3	ASSQLAGGTDTQY
-	TRBV19	TRBJ2-7	ASSIDPGGYEQY
-	TRBV28	TRBJ1-5	ASTPLAGGELSQPQH
-	TRBV10-3	TRBJ2-2	AISGRENTGELF
-	TRBV4-2	TRBJ1-2	ASSQDLATGRNYGYT
-	TRBV7-2	TRBJ2-1	ASSLVGLSNEQF
-	TRBV5-4	TRBJ2-7	ASSTKGSGEGYEQY
-	TRBV20-1	TRBJ1-5	SASGQEDQPQH